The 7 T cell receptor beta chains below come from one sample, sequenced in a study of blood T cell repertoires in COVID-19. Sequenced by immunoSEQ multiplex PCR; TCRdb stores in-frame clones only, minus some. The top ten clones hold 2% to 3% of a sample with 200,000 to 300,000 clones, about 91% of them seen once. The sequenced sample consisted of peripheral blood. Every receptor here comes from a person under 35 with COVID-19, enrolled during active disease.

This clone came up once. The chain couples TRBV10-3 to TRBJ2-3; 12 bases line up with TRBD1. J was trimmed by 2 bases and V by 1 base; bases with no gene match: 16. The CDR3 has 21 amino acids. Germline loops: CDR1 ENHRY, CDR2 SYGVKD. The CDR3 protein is CAISELRDRGLRDYLTDTQYF. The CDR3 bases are TGTGCCATCAGTGAGTTACGGGACAGGGGGCTCCGGGACTACCTCACAGATACGCAGTATTTT.

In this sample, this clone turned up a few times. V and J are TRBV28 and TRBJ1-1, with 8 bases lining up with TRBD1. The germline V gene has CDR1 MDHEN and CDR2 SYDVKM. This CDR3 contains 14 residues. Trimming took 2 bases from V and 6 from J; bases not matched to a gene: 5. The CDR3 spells CASSLTGGRSEAFF. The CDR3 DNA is TGTGCCAGCAGTTTAACAGGGGGTAGGTCTGAAGCTTTCTTT. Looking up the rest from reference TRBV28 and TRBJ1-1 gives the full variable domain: DVKVTQSSRYLVKRTGEKVFLECVQDMDHENMFWYRQDPGLGLRLIYFSYDVKMKEKGDIPEGYSVSREKKERFSLILESASTNQTSMYLCASSLTGGRSEAFFGQGTRLTVV.

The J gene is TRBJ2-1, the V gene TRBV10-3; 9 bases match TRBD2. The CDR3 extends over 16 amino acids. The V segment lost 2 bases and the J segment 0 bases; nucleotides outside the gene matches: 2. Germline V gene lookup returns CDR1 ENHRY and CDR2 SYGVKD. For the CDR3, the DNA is TGTGCCATCAGTGAGCTAGCGGGATCCTCCTACAATGAGCAGTTCTTC. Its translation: CAISELAGSSYNEQFF.

The CDR3 DNA sequence: TGTGCCAGCAGCCCCCGAGGGCTAGCGGGAGGAGGTGAGACCCAGTACTTC. Its translation is CASSPRGLAGGGETQYF. The chain combines TRBV7-2 with TRBJ2-5; 11 nucleotides line up with TRBD2. The junction had 13 bases not matched to a gene; V was cut back by 5 bases and J by 5 bases. This CDR3 has 17 residues. The germline CDR1 and CDR2 sequences are SGHTA and FQGNSA.

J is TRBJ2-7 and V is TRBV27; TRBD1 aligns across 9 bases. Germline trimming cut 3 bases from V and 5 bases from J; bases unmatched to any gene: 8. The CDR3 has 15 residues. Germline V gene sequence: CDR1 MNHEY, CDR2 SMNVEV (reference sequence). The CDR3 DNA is TGTGCCAGCAGTTTGGGGGGACAGGGAATCCACGAGCAGTACTTC. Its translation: CASSLGGQGIHEQYF.

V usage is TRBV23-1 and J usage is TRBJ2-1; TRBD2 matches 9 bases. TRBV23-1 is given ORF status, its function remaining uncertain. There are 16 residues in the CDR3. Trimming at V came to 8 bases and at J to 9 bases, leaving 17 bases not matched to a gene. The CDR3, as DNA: TGCGCCAGCGACTTACATCCGGGACTAGCCTCCGGTGAGCAGTTCTTC. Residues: CASDLHPGLASGEQFF.

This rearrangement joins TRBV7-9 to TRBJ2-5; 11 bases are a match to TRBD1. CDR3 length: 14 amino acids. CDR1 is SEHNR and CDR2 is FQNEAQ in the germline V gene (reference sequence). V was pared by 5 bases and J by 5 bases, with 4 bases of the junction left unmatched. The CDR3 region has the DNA TGTGCCAGCAGCCGGACAGGGGGCGCCGAGACCCAGTACTTC. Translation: CASSRTGGAETQYF. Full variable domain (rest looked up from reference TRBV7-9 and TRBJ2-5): DTGVSQNPRHKITKRGQNVTFRCDPISEHNRLYWYRQTLGQGPEFLTYFQNEAQLEKSRLLSDRFSAERPKGSFSTLEIQRTEQGDSAMYLCASSRTGGAETQYFGPGTRLLVL.